This T cell receptor beta chain was sequenced for a study of cytomegalovirus exposure and HLA in healthy donors. As for the study in general: Within an early data release were 85 million or so unique TCRs drawn from HLA-typed donors. Findings of the study overall: As a later analysis showed, a missense DCLRE1C variant was linked to trimming of TCR beta V- and J-genes. Apart from CMV serostatus, no immune exposure information was available.

Per the germline V gene, CDR1 is SGHRS and CDR2 is YFSETQ. J lost 0 bases, V lost 5 bases, and 7 bases had no gene match. The CDR3 runs 16 residues. The PCR had 60 Vbeta and 13 Jbeta primers. Measured with immunoSEQ multiplex PCR; TCRdb has only the in-frame clones, and not every one. The sample lists 110,000 or so clones; roughly 69% were seen once. To note about this clone: What it recognizes is unknown.

The TCR comes from a woman aged 65 to 85 in good health and CMV-seropositive. The chain uses TRBV5-1 and TRBJ2-1, with TRBD2 matching 8 bases. Sequenced: PBMCs. The CDR3 reads CASSDGGGSSYNEQFF. The CDR3 DNA follows: TGCGCCAGCAGTGACGGGGGGGGAAGCTCCTACAATGAGCAGTTCTTC.